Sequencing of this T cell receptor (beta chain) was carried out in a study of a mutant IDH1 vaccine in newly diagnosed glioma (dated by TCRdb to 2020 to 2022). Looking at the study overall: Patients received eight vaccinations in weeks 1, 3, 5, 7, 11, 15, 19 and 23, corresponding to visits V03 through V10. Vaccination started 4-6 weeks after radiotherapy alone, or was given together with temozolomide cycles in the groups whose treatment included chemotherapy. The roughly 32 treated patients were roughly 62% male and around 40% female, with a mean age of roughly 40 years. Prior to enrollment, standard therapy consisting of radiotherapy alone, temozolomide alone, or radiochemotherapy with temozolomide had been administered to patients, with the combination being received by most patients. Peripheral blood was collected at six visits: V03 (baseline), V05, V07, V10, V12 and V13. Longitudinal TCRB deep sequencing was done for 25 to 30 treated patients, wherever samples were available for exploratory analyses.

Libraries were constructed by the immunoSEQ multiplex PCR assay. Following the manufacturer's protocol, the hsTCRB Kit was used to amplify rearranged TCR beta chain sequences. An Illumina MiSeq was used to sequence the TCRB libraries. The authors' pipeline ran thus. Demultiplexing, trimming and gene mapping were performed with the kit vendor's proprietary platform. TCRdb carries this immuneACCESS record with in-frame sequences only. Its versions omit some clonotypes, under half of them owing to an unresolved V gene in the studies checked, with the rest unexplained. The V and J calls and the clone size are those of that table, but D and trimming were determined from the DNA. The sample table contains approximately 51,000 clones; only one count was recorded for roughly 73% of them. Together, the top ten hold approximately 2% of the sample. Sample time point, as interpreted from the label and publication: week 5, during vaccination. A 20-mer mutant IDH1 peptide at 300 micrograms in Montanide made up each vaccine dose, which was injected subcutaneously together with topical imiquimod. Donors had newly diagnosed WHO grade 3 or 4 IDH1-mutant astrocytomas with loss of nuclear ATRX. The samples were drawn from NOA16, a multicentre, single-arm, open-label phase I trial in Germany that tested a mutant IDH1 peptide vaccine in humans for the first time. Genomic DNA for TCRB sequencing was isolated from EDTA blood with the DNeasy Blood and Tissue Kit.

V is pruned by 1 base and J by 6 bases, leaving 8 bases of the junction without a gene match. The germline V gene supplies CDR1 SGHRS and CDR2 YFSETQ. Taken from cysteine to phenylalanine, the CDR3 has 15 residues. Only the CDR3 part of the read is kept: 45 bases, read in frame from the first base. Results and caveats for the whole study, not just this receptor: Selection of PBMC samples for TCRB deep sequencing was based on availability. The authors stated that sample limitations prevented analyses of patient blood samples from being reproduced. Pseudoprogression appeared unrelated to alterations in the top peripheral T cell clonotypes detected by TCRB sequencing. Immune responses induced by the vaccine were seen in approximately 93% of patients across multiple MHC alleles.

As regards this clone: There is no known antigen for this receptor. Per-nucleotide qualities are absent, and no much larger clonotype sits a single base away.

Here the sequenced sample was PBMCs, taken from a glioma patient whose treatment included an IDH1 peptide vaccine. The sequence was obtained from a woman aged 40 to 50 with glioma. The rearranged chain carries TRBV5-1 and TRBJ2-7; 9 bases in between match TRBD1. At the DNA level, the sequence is TGCGCCAGCAGCTTGCCACAGGGGGCCGGTGGCGAGCAGTACTTC. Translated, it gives CASSLPQGAGGEQYF. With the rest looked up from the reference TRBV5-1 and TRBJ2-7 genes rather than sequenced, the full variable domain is KAGVTQTPRYLIKTRGQQVTLSCSPISGHRSVSWYQQTPGQGLQFLFEYFSETQRNKGNFPGRFSGRQFSNSRSEMNVSTLELGDSALYLCASSLPQGAGGEQYFGPGTRLTVT.